Sequencing of this TCR beta chain was carried out in a study of vaccination and CD4 T cells after COVID-19. Across the study: Cells were stimulated with overlapping spike peptides from SARS-CoV-2, HCoV-NL63, HCoV-OC43 and HCoV-229E.

As to treatment: approximately nine-day PBMC culture with coronavirus spike peptide pools or control peptides (ViraFEST assay). The CDR3 runs to 17 residues. The V gene's germline CDR1 is MNHEY and CDR2 SVGAGI. Deletions cut 0 bases from V and 3 bases from J, with 14 bases between. At the Johns Hopkins FTIC core, DNA taken from cultured CD4+ T cells was sequenced by way of the Oncomine TCR Beta short-read assay. TCRdb itself ran the PCR reads through MiXCR, one entry per CDR3 protein. This sample has roughly 18,000 distinct CDR3 sequences, with around 44% found just once. For this clonotype: What it recognizes is unknown.

Sequencing was carried out using CD4+ T cells from blood, cultured in vitro. The V and J genes are TRBV6-5 and TRBJ1-4; D is perhaps TRBD1 (6 bases). The receptor comes from a human donor who had recovered from COVID-19. The CDR3 DNA sequence: TGTGCCAGCAGTTACTCGAGTAGCGGGGGCTCTAATGAAAAACTGTTTTTT. Translating gives CASSYSSSGGSNEKLFF.